The present T cell receptor beta chain was sequenced within a study of CD8+CD57+ T cells in acquired aplastic anemia. Findings of the study overall: About 29 sequences, all CD8+ CDR3, were shared between patients and controls. Patients were compared with controls for CD8+ Simpson's diversity, and no significant difference emerged.

This clonotype was seen repeatedly, ten times or more. Its antigen remains unidentified. V gave up 5 bases and J gave up 1 base; unmatched junction bases: 3. The CDR3 is made up of 14 amino acids. Germline V gene lookup returns CDR1 KGHSH and CDR2 LQKENI. Genomic DNA templated the TCR beta VDJ and CDR3 profiling. TCRdb re-analysed the reads in MiXCR, keeping a single row per CDR3 protein. The sample holds about 180,000 distinct CDR3 sequences, 40% to 50% seen once. Sequenced material: sorted CD4+, CD8+, or CD8+CD57+ T cells (not recorded which) from PBMCs. The chain combines TRBV18 with TRBJ2-7; 9 bases match TRBD1. This clonotype was sampled from a human donor in good health. The chain's CDR3 is CASSGGTGSYEQYF. The CDR3 region has the DNA TGTGCCAGCTCAGGAGGGACAGGGTCCTACGAGCAGTACTTC. Supplemented by reference TRBV18 and TRBJ2-7, the full variable domain reads NAGVMQNPRHLVRRRGQEARLRCSPMKGHSHVYWYRQLPEEGLKFMVYLQKENIIDESGMPKERFSAEFPKEGPSILRIQQVVRGDSAAYFCASSGGTGSYEQYFGPGTRLTVT.